This passage covers 24 T cell receptor beta chains from one sample sequenced in a study of T cells expressing NK-cell markers. TCRdb re-called the 5' RACE reads and catalogs CDR3 proteins one per entry, DNA excluded. The sample shows 200,000 to 300,000 distinct CDR3 sequences, and 0.3% to 0.45% sits with its ten largest clones. The specimen was blood T cells: a sorted CD56 or NKG2C T cell subset, CD4+ or CD8+ T cells, or bulk PBMC T cells (not recorded which). Receptor source: a young man in good health.

V is TRBV19 and J is TRBJ2-7. CDR3 size: 14 residues. Germline CDR1 and CDR2: LNHDA and SQIVND (reference sequence). CDR3 region: CASSMLGSSYEQYF.

The V gene is TRBV4-1, the J gene TRBJ2-3. Per germline, CDR1 MGHRA and CDR2 YSYEKL. CDR3 length: 15 residues. CDR3 residues: CASSQDRVITDTQYF.

The chain has TRBV6-2 or TRBV6-3 and TRBJ2-3; TCRdb names TRBD2, which stays unverified in the absence of DNA. CDR1 and CDR2 from the germline V gene are MNHEY and SVGEGT. CDR3 length: 20 amino acids. The CDR3 sequence is CASSYPYRTGLTTTPRTQYF.

Here the CDR3 reads CASGGREGTEAFF. The genes are TRBV12-3 or TRBV12-4 and TRBJ1-1. The CDR3 sequence is 13 residues long.

The chain uses TRBV4-2 and TRBJ2-2; TCRdb calls TRBD1, which cannot be checked without DNA. CDR1 and CDR2 (germline): LGHNA, YNFKEQ. The CDR3 has 17 residues. The CDR3 reads CASSLLPIGTGTGELFF.

The V and J genes are TRBV20-1 and TRBJ2-1. Germline values: CDR1 DFQATT, CDR2 SNEGSKA (reference sequence). This CDR3 contains 11 residues. The CDR3 is CSARGANEQFF.

V usage is TRBV20-1 and J usage is TRBJ1-5. CDR3 length: 15 residues. Per the germline V gene, CDR1 is DFQATT and CDR2 is SNEGSKA (reference sequence). CDR3 loop: CSARAAAGENQPQHF.

The chain combines TRBV19 with TRBJ1-1; TCRdb's D call, TRBD1, is unchecked because there is no DNA. The CDR3 has 15 amino acids. CDR1 and CDR2 (germline): LNHDA, SQIVND (reference sequence). The CDR3 sequence: CASSPWTGVNAEAFF. Full variable domain (outside the CDR3, taken from reference TRBV19 and TRBJ1-1): DGGITQSPKYLFRKEGQNVTLSCEQNLNHDAMYWYRQDPGQGLRLIYYSQIVNDFQKGDIAEGYSVSREKKESFPLTVTSAQKNPTAFYLCASSPWTGVNAEAFFGQGTRLTVV.

The V call is TRBV5-1, the J call TRBJ1-2; TCRdb's D call of TRBD1 is untestable without DNA. Looked up from germline, CDR1 is SGHRS and CDR2 is YFSETQ. The CDR3 runs to 16 residues. The CDR3 region is CASSSTGGHNDYGYTF. Full variable domain (missing parts from reference TRBV5-1 and TRBJ1-2): KAGVTQTPRYLIKTRGQQVTLSCSPISGHRSVSWYQQTPGQGLQFLFEYFSETQRNKGNFPGRFSGRQFSNSRSEMNVSTLELGDSALYLCASSSTGGHNDYGYTFGSGTRLTVV.

The CDR3 reads CASGRGRTNEKLFF. The rearrangement joins TRBV6-1 to TRBJ1-4. This CDR3 spans 14 amino acids. The germline gives CDR1 MNHNS, CDR2 SASEGT.

The V call is TRBV2, the J call TRBJ1-1; TCRdb's assignment of TRBD1 cannot be checked, as there is no DNA. The germline V gene encodes CDR1 SNHLY and CDR2 FYNNEI. The CDR3 is 12 residues long. This CDR3 reads CASTTGNTEAFF.

The gene calls are TRBV7-2 and TRBJ1-4; TCRdb selects TRBD1, and the lack of DNA leaves this call unchecked. The CDR3 runs 13 residues. Germline V lookup: CDR1 SGHTA, CDR2 FQGNSA. The CDR3 region is CASSQGFNEKLFF.

The chain joins TRBV5-1 to TRBJ2-7; TCRdb calls TRBD1, which cannot be checked without DNA. CDR3 length: 17 amino acids. Germline V CDR1 and CDR2: SGHRS, YFSETQ. The CDR3 loop is CASAPFGTGELQGEQYF.

This sequence joins TRBV19 and TRBJ2-5; lacking DNA, the TRBD1 call made by TCRdb goes unchecked. The CDR3 loop spans 14 amino acids. The germline V gene has CDR1 LNHDA and CDR2 SQIVND (reference sequence). This chain's CDR3 is CASSIPGTPRTQYF.

The V and J genes are TRBV4-2 and TRBJ2-3; the D call from TCRdb, TRBD2, cannot be confirmed without DNA. CDR3 length: 18 residues. Germline assignment: CDR1 LGHNA and CDR2 YNFKEQ. The CDR3 region is CASSQESLGGSSADTQYF.

The chain joins TRBV7-2 to TRBJ2-5; TCRdb's D call, TRBD2, is unchecked because there is no DNA. The CDR3 spans 16 residues. Germline CDR1 SGHTA, CDR2 FQGNSA. The CDR3 spells CASSLAGGNTQETQYF. Full variable domain (rest looked up from reference TRBV7-2 and TRBJ2-5): GAGVSQSPSNKVTEKGKDVELRCDPISGHTALYWYRQSLGQGLEFLIYFQGNSAPDKSGLPSDRFSAERTGGSVSTLTIQRTQQEDSAVYLCASSLAGGNTQETQYFGPGTRLLVL.

This rearrangement joins TRBV6-5 to TRBJ2-7; the TCRdb call, TRBD1, lacks DNA for checking. Per the germline V gene, CDR1 is MNHEY and CDR2 is SVGAGI. The CDR3 sequence is 15 residues long. The CDR3 loop reads CASRRGTDPSYEQYF.

This chain joins TRBV7-9 and TRBJ2-4; the TRBD1 assignment by TCRdb is unverifiable without DNA. CDR1 is SEHNR and CDR2 is FQNEAQ in the germline V gene (reference sequence). The CDR3 runs to 15 residues. CDR3 region: CASSPRQGAKNIQYF.

The J gene is TRBJ2-5, the V gene TRBV4-3; with no DNA, the TCRdb D assignment of TRBD2 cannot be verified. The CDR3 spans 17 residues. From germline, CDR1 is LGHNA and CDR2 YSLEER. CDR3: CASSQDQGLAGGETQYF.

The CDR3: CAISEGGRREQFF. The rearrangement links TRBV10-3 to TRBJ2-1; without DNA, the TCRdb call of TRBD1 cannot be checked. The germline V gene has CDR1 ENHRY and CDR2 SYGVKD. The CDR3 is 13 amino acids.

The genes are TRBV12-3 or TRBV12-4 and TRBJ2-3; TCRdb selects TRBD2, and the lack of DNA leaves this call unchecked. The CDR3 spans 17 residues. The CDR3 protein is CASSLDLAGGSPDTQYF.

The chain employs TRBV6-5 and TRBJ1-5. The CDR3 is made up of 13 amino acids. Germline CDR1 is MNHEY and CDR2 is SVGAGI. CDR3 protein: CASSYVQYQPQHF.

J is TRBJ2-7 and V is TRBV24-1. Germline V lookup: CDR1 KGHDR, CDR2 SFDVKD. The CDR3 has 11 residues. CDR3 loop: CATEDRYEQYF.

This chain uses TRBV5-1 with TRBJ2-3; absent DNA, TCRdb's TRBD2 call cannot be checked. The CDR3 extends over 17 amino acids. Germline V gives CDR1 SGHRS, CDR2 YFSETQ. CDR3 in amino acids: CASSTGGTSGSIDTQYF.